What follows describes a single T cell receptor (beta chain). The source of the sample is a study of blood T cell repertoires in COVID-19. Study information: Sample material is recorded as cDNA or gDNA derived from T cells, B-cell-depleted T cells, or PBMCs.

Libraries were prepared by immunoSEQ multiplex PCR; TCRdb keeps only in-frame clonotypes and omits some of them. Here the sample spans 120,000 to 150,000 clones, 70% to 90% being singletons. CDR1 and CDR2 from the germline V gene are SGHDN and FVKESK. The CDR3 sequence is 15 residues long. Trimming cost V 4 bases and J 1 base; bases outside gene matches: 4. Sequencing input: peripheral blood. The chain employs TRBV14 and TRBJ1-1; 9 bases match TRBD1. This TCR derives from an older woman with acute or convalescent COVID-19. DNA of the CDR3: TGTGCCAGCAGCCCGAACAGGGGGCGGAACACTGAAGCTTTCTTT. This translates into CASSPNRGRNTEAFF.